A single sample gave rise to the 32 T cell receptor beta chains below, sequenced in a study of CD8+ T cells in alopecia areata. RNA was isolated and reverse transcribed to cDNA, the sequencing template. Only in-frame clones appear in the TCRdb table, and some are missing; sequencing was by immunoSEQ multiplex PCR. The sample has 220,000 or so clones, about 60% seen once. The sample in question was CD4+ T cells sorted from blood, obtained at week 0. These receptors all stem from a human donor with alopecia areata.

This sequence joins TRBV29-1 and TRBJ1-5; possible D gene TRBD1, 6 bases. The germline gives CDR1 SQVTM, CDR2 ANQGSEA. V dropped 4 bases and J dropped 2 bases, with 18 bases sitting between them. The CDR3 is made up of 16 amino acids. CDR3 region: CSVVLGAQGGNQPQHF. The CDR3 DNA reads TGCAGCGTTGTTTTGGGGGCGCAGGGCGGCAATCAGCCCCAGCATTTT.

The gene calls are TRBV7-9 and TRBJ1-2; D may be TRBD1 (6 bases). This CDR3 contains 14 residues. In germline, CDR1 is SEHNR, CDR2 FQNEAQ (reference sequence). V dropped 4 bases and J dropped 4 bases, with 13 bases sitting between them. CDR3 DNA sequence: TGTGCCAGCAGCTATCCAGGGGTGGCCTATGGCTACACCTTC. Residues: CASSYPGVAYGYTF.

DNA of the CDR3: TGTGCCAGCAGCCCCTCGGACCGGACAGTGAGTGGCTACACCTTC. Protein: CASSPSDRTVSGYTF. The J gene is TRBJ1-2, the V gene TRBV9, with a tentative D call TRBD1 (6 bases). V was cut by 4 bases and J by 7 bases, with 20 bases left in between. CDR3 length: 15 residues. Germline CDR1 SGDLS, CDR2 YYNGEE.

A single count supports this clone. V and J are TRBV2 and TRBJ1-5; D call uncertain. V was pared by 6 bases and J by 8 bases, with 11 bases between. The CDR3 is made up of 12 amino acids. Germline CDR1 reads SNHLY; CDR2 reads FYNNEI. The CDR3 nucleotides read TGTGCCAGCAGCGAGGGTGTGGAGCCCCAGCATTTT. This sequence encodes CASSEGVEPQHF.

This clone was counted between two and nine times. The V gene is TRBV11-2, the J gene TRBJ1-5; 7 positions match TRBD1. Looked up from germline, CDR1 is SGHAT and CDR2 is FQNNGV. V lost 1 base and J lost 7; bases outside the gene matches: 7. The CDR3 runs to 15 residues. CDR3 region: CASSLGQGIRQPQHF. The CDR3 coding sequence is TGTGCCAGCAGCTTAGGACAGGGTATTCGGCAGCCCCAGCATTTT. Full variable domain (missing parts from reference TRBV11-2 and TRBJ1-5): EAGVAQSPRYKIIEKRQSVAFWCNPISGHATLYWYQQILGQGPKLLIQFQNNGVVDDSQLPKDRFSAERLKGVDSTLKIQPAKLEDSAVYLCASSLGQGIRQPQHFGDGTRLSIL.

The rearrangement uses TRBV29-1 and TRBJ2-7; TRBD1 is a possible D gene (6 bases). This CDR3 comprises 14 residues. Germline CDR1 SQVTM, CDR2 ANQGSEA. V lost 4 bases, J lost 3 bases, and 16 bases lay in between. The CDR3 bases are TGCAGCGTTGTCCTAGGGGGAAAAGGCTACGAGCAGTACTTC. Amino acid sequence: CSVVLGGKGYEQYF.

This clone was detected once. CDR3 protein: CASSFTSSGVADTQYF. The CDR3 coding sequence is TGTGCCAGCAGCTTTACCTCTAGCGGGGTGGCAGATACGCAGTATTTT. This chain connects TRBV7-9 to TRBJ2-3, with 9 bases aligning to TRBD2. The CDR3 length is 16 residues. With 3 bases clipped from V and 4 bases from J, the junction kept 8 bases outside the gene matches. Germline V gene lookup returns CDR1 SEHNR and CDR2 FQNEAQ (reference sequence).

The sample holds a few counts of this clone. The chain has TRBV15 and TRBJ1-4; D gene uncertain. Per germline, CDR1 LNHNV and CDR2 YYDKDF (reference sequence). V dropped 8 bases and J dropped 8 bases, with 15 bases sitting between them. CDR3 length: 13 residues. This CDR3 is CATSVAVGEKLFF. In DNA, the CDR3 is TGTGCCACCTCGGTCGCGGTTGGAGAAAAACTGTTTTTT. Supplemented by reference TRBV15 and TRBJ1-4, the full variable domain reads DAMVIQNPRYQVTQFGKPVTLSCSQTLNHNVMYWYQQKSSQAPKLLFHYYDKDFNNEADTPDNFQSRRPNTSFCFLDIRSPGLGDTAMYLCATSVAVGEKLFFGSGTQLSVL.

This chain connects TRBV30 to TRBJ1-5; TRBD1 matches at 10 bases. CDR1 and CDR2 from the germline V gene are GTSNPN and SVGIG (reference sequence). Trimming cost V 5 bases and J 7 bases; bases outside gene matches: 11. CDR3 length: 15 residues. This chain's CDR3 is CAWGRNRDRGQPQHF. The CDR3, as DNA: TGTGCCTGGGGACGGAACCGGGACAGGGGCCAGCCCCAGCATTTT.

This clone was seen only once. The rearrangement joins TRBV2 to TRBJ2-7; TRBD2 matches at 8 bases. CDR1 SNHLY and CDR2 FYNNEI come from the germline V gene. CDR3 length equals 15 residues. The trim removed 3 bases at V and 6 bases at J, leaving 10 bases unmatched. CDR3 in amino acids: CASSEELAGTSEQYF. CDR3 DNA sequence: TGTGCCAGCAGTGAGGAGTTAGCGGGGACTTCCGAGCAGTACTTC.

The gene calls are TRBV30 and TRBJ2-7; D gene unclear. The CDR3 contains 13 residues. From germline, CDR1 is GTSNPN and CDR2 SVGIG (reference sequence). V lost 0 bases, J lost 3 bases, and 9 bases lay in between. The chain's CDR3 is CAWSVQGVYEQYF. CDR3 in DNA: TGTGCCTGGAGTGTACAAGGAGTCTACGAGCAGTACTTC.

CDR3 amino acids: CATTRGGGSRGYTF. The CDR3 nucleotides read TGTGCCACCACCCGAGGGGGGGGCTCGCGTGGCTACACCTTC. The J gene is TRBJ1-2, the V gene TRBV6-5; perhaps TRBD1 as D (6 bases). Germline V gives CDR1 MNHEY, CDR2 SVGAGI. The CDR3 has 14 amino acids. V lost 10 bases to trimming and J lost 7 bases, with 22 bases between them.

This clone has only a few counts. The chain joins TRBV5-1 to TRBJ2-1; D may be TRBD1 or TRBD2 (6 bases each). The germline V gene has CDR1 SGHRS and CDR2 YFSETQ. The CDR3 consists of 17 residues. The V end lost 3 bases, the J end lost 7 bases, and 23 bases lay between the germline ends. The CDR3 is CASSSNVLARGENEQFF. The CDR3 nucleotides read TGCGCCAGCAGCTCGAACGTCCTAGCGAGGGGGGAGAATGAGCAGTTCTTC.

V is TRBV4-1 and J is TRBJ1-4; possible D gene TRBD1, 5 bases. CDR3 size: 15 residues. Per germline, CDR1 MGHRA and CDR2 YSYEKL. V was trimmed by 5 bases and J by 5 bases, leaving 15 bases between them. DNA of the CDR3: TGCGCCAGCAGCTACTCCGGGGCTTTCAATGAAAAACTGTTTTTT. Translating gives CASSYSGAFNEKLFF.

This chain uses TRBV9 with TRBJ2-4; 7 bases fit TRBD1. V lost 1 base and J lost 8; bases outside the gene matches: 3. Looked up from germline, CDR1 is SGDLS and CDR2 is YYNGEE. The CDR3 is 13 amino acids. Here the CDR3 DNA reads TGTGCCAGCAGCGTAAGAACAGGGGACATTCAGTACTTC. This translates into CASSVRTGDIQYF.

This CDR3 reads CASSFLPGVEGTGELFF. CDR3 DNA sequence: TGTGCCAGCAGTTTTCTCCCAGGGGTGGAGGGGACCGGGGAGCTGTTTTTT. The chain has TRBV7-3 and TRBJ2-2; either TRBD1 or TRBD2 may fit D (6 bases each). Looked up from germline, CDR1 is SGHTA and CDR2 is FQGTGA. With 6 bases removed from V and 5 bases from J, the gap between germline ends came to 22 bases. This CDR3 has 17 residues.

The CDR3 sequence: CSVAGTGALLAKNIQYF. In DNA, the CDR3 is TGCAGCGTGGCCGGGACAGGCGCTCTCCTAGCCAAAAACATTCAGTACTTC. The gene calls are TRBV29-1 and TRBJ2-4, with TRBD1 identical over 8 bases. CDR3 length equals 17 residues. The J segment lost 0 bases and the V segment lost 6 bases, leaving 13 bases of the junction unmatched. The germline V gene encodes CDR1 SQVTM and CDR2 ANQGSEA.

This clone has a handful of counts. V is TRBV10-3 and J is TRBJ2-5; 7 nucleotides align to TRBD2. Germline V gives CDR1 ENHRY, CDR2 SYGVKD. CDR3 length equals 14 residues. V lost 0 bases and J lost 11; bases outside the gene matches: 9. The CDR3 DNA sequence: TGTGCCATCAGTGAGTCGCGGGGGTATTGGGAGCAGTACTTC. Translated: CAISESRGYWEQYF.

V and J are TRBV2 and TRBJ2-1; perhaps TRBD2 as D (6 bases). This CDR3 has 11 amino acids. CDR1 and CDR2 (germline): SNHLY, FYNNEI. Trimming took 10 bases from V and 6 from J, leaving 10 bases between them. The CDR3 sequence is CAITSSNEQFF. CDR3 DNA sequence: TGTGCCATTACTAGCTCCAATGAGCAGTTCTTC.

This chain joins TRBV9 and TRBJ2-1; 9 bases align to TRBD2. Germline CDR1 SGDLS, CDR2 YYNGEE. There are 13 residues in the CDR3. Unmatched junction bases numbered 0, after V lost 0 bases and J lost 8 bases. CDR3 sequence (DNA): TGTGCCAGCAGCGTAGGACTAGCGGATGAGCAGTTCTTC. It is translated as CASSVGLADEQFF.

This sequence joins TRBV30 and TRBJ1-2; tentative D call: TRBD1 (5 bases). V was pared by 6 bases and J by 8 bases, with 10 bases between. The length of the CDR3 is 10 residues. Looked up from germline, CDR1 is GTSNPN and CDR2 is SVGIG (reference sequence). CDR3 bases: TGTGCCTGCCATAGGGGCGGCTACACCTTC. Translating it yields CACHRGGYTF.

This clone was seen only a few times. Other nucleotide sequences in the sample specify the same CDR3. The gene calls are TRBV18 and TRBJ2-6; D not certain. This CDR3 contains 15 residues. CDR1 and CDR2 from the germline V gene are KGHSH and LQKENI. The V gene lost 3 bases and the J gene lost 0 bases, with 6 bases spanning the gap. CDR3 region: CASSPERSGANVLTF. CDR3 DNA: TGTGCCAGCTCACCTGAGCGCTCTGGGGCCAACGTCCTGACTTTC.

This clone has only a few counts. The genes are TRBV6-6 and TRBJ1-2, with D perhaps matching TRBD1 (5 bases). The CDR3 is 13 amino acids. The ends were cut back, 5 bases at V and 2 bases at J, with 9 bases in the middle. In germline, CDR1 is MNHNY, CDR2 SVGAGI (reference sequence). Here the CDR3 DNA reads TGTGCCAGCAGTCGAGCAGGGAACTATGGCTACACCTTC. Amino acid sequence: CASSRAGNYGYTF.

This clone was picked up one time. This chain joins TRBV7-8 and TRBJ1-2; unclear D gene. The CDR3 runs to 11 residues. Trimming took off 5 bases at V and 5 bases at J, with 6 bases between the two ends. Germline V CDR1 and CDR2: SGHVS, FQNEAQ. CDR3 nucleotides: TGTGCCAGCAGCACCATATATGGCTACACCTTC. Encoded protein: CASSTIYGYTF.

The gene calls are TRBV6-6 and TRBJ1-5, with 11 bases lining up with TRBD1. The germline CDR1 and CDR2 sequences are MNHNY and SVGAGI (reference sequence). V lost 9 bases to trimming and J lost 6 bases; unmatched junction nucleotides: 10. The CDR3 has 15 amino acids. This chain's CDR3 is CASSTGTGGGQPQHF. CDR3 DNA sequence: TGTGCCAGTTCCACCGGGACAGGGGGAGGTCAGCCCCAGCATTTT.

The table lists this clone with a count of one. The rearrangement links TRBV30 to TRBJ1-2; D not resolved. Trimming cost V 0 bases and J 6 bases, with 11 bases left between them. Germline CDR1 reads GTSNPN; CDR2 reads SVGIG (reference sequence). This CDR3 is built from 13 residues. The CDR3 protein is CAWSVQFENGYTF. As DNA, the CDR3 is TGTGCCTGGAGTGTACAATTTGAGAATGGCTACACCTTC. The entire variable domain, with the rest obtained from reference TRBV30 and TRBJ1-2, is as follows: SQTIHQWPATLVQPVGSPLSLECTVEGTSNPNLYWYRQAAGRGLQLLFYSVGIGQISSEVPQNLSASRPQDRQFILSSKKLLLSDSGFYLCAWSVQFENGYTFGSGTRLTVV.

V and J are TRBV11-2 and TRBJ2-2, with no clear D. CDR3 length equals 11 residues. CDR1 is SGHAT, CDR2 FQNNGV, per germline. The ends were cut back, 1 base at V and 6 bases at J, with 0 bases in the middle. The CDR3 coding sequence is TGTGCCAGCAGCTTAGCCGGGGAGCTGTTTTTT. Translated: CASSLAGELFF.

The chain combines TRBV7-9 with TRBJ2-4, with D unresolved. Trimming took off 6 bases at V and 0 bases at J, with 12 bases between the two ends. The germline V gene has CDR1 SEHNR and CDR2 FQNEAQ (reference sequence). This CDR3 region has 15 residues. Here the CDR3 reads CASSYAGLAKNIQYF. The CDR3 DNA reads TGTGCCAGCAGTTATGCCGGGCTAGCCAAAAACATTCAGTACTTC.

This chain joins TRBV11-2 and TRBJ1-2, with D unclear. The CDR3 is 13 amino acids. CDR1 SGHAT and CDR2 FQNNGV come from the germline V gene. Trimming left V 5 bases short and J 4 bases short, with 11 bases between. The CDR3 loop reads CASSLQPGYGYTF. In nucleotides, the CDR3 is TGTGCCAGCAGCCTTCAGCCAGGCTATGGCTACACCTTC.

V and J are TRBV19 and TRBJ1-1; 12 bases match TRBD1. Germline CDR1 and CDR2: LNHDA and SQIVND (reference sequence). V was pared by 7 bases and J by 4 bases, with 4 bases of the junction left unmatched. The CDR3 extends over 14 amino acids. The CDR3 reads CASTRDRGLTEAFF. The CDR3 nucleotides are TGTGCCAGTACCAGGGACAGGGGGCTCACTGAAGCTTTCTTT.

The chain has TRBV27 and TRBJ2-7; D may be TRBD1 (5 bases). V was shortened by 11 bases and J by 0 bases, with 17 bases between the two germline ends. Germline lookup yields CDR1 MNHEY and CDR2 SMNVEV (reference sequence). CDR3 length: 14 residues. The CDR3: CASGLEVSSYEQYF. DNA for the CDR3: TGTGCCTCAGGGCTGGAAGTCAGCTCCTACGAGCAGTACTTC.

The chain is built from TRBV29-1 and TRBJ2-3; D not resolved. The V gene lost 6 bases and the J gene lost 0 bases, with 13 bases spanning the gap. Germline CDR1 reads SQVTM; CDR2 reads ANQGSEA. This CDR3 region has 14 residues. The CDR3 spells CSVQGQSSTDTQYF. In DNA, the CDR3 is TGCAGCGTCCAAGGGCAGTCTAGCACAGATACGCAGTATTTT.